This TCR beta chain came from a study of T cells in Graves' hyperthyroidism and ophthalmopathy. Study-wide points: Model predictions of ophthalmopathy came a median 6.5 months before onset. A model of 13 V-J pairs discriminated ophthalmopathy from stable hyperthyroidism.

CDR1 SGHVS and CDR2 FQNEAQ come from the germline V gene. The V and J ends lost 6 bases and 7 bases respectively, with 12 bases between them. The CDR3 runs to 12 residues. Concerning this clonotype itself: Antigen specificity is unknown.

Amplified TCR beta CDR3 regions came from RNA transcripts. First-round RT-PCR with HTBI primers amplified the TCR CDR3 region. TCRdb recomputed calls from the multiplex PCR reads with MiXCR, one row per CDR3 protein. The repertoire holds about 570,000 distinct CDR3 sequences, with roughly 46% as singletons. Uncontrolled infections, other autoimmune diseases, pregnancy or lactation led to exclusion of patients. The chain recombines TRBV7-8 with TRBJ1-1; D is unresolved. This receptor was obtained from an adult woman with Graves' disease, either hyperthyroidism or ophthalmopathy (not recorded which). The source material was peripheral blood or thyroid tissue (not recorded which). CDR3 loop: CASRPMGVEAFF. Here the CDR3 DNA reads TGTGCCAGCAGACCGATGGGTGTTGAAGCTTTCTTT.